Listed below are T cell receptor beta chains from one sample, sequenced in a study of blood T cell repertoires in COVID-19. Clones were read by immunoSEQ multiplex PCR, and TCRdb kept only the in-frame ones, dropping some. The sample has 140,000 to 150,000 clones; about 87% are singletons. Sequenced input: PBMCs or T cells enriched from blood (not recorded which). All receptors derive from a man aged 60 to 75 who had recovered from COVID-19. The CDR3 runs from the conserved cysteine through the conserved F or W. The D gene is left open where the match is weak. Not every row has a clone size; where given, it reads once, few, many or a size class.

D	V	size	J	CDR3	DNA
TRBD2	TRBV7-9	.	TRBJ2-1	CASSLMSSGGGEQFF	TGTGCCAGCAGCTTAATGTCTAGCGGGGGCGGTGAGCAGTTCTTC
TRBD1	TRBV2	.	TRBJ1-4	CASSKDRVGEKLFF	TGTGCCAGCAGTAAAGACAGGGTCGGGGAAAAACTGTTTTTT
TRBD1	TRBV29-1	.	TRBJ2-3	CSAGTGVVPDTQYF	TGCAGCGCTGGGACAGGGGTGGTGCCAGATACGCAGTATTTT
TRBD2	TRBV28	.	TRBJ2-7	CASSMLAGYEQYF	TGTGCCAGCAGTATGTTAGCGGGCTACGAGCAGTACTTC
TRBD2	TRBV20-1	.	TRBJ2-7	CSASLAGALDEQYF	TGCAGTGCTAGTCTAGCGGGAGCGCTCGACGAGCAGTACTTC
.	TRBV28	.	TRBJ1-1	CASGGLNTEAFF	TGTGCCAGCGGTGGGCTGAACACTGAAGCTTTCTTT
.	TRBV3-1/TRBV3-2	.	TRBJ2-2	CASSTRRIPGELFF	TGTGCCAGCAGCACACGCAGGATCCCCGGGGAGCTGTTTTTT
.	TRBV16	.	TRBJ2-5	CASSQIGGIRQETQYF	TGTGCCAGCAGCCAAATAGGAGGGATACGACAAGAGACCCAGTACTTC
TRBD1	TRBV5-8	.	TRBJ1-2	CASSFPRGRGYTF	TGTGCCAGCAGCTTTCCGAGGGGGCGCGGCTACACCTTC
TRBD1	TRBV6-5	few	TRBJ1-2	CASSLDRGHGYTF	TGTGCCAGCAGTCTAGACAGGGGGCATGGCTACACCTTC
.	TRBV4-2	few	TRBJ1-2	CASSQDRSGSGNYGYTF	TGTGCCAGCAGCCAAGATAGGTCGGGGTCTGGTAACTATGGCTACACCTTC
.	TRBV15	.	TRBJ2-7	CATGSTYEQYF	TGTGCCACCGGCAGCACCTACGAGCAGTACTTC
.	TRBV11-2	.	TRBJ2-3	CASSPRQSTDTQYF	TGTGCCAGCAGCCCTCGACAGAGCACAGATACGCAGTATTTT
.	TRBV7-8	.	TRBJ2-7	CASSFSAGYEYEQYF	TGTGCCAGCAGCTTTTCCGCAGGGTACGAGTACGAGCAGTACTTC
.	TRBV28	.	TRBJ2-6	CASSFLTEQGNYGANVLTF	TGTGCCAGCAGTTTTCTAACCGAGCAGGGGAATTATGGGGCCAACGTCCTGACTTTC
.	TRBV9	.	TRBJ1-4	CASSAPGLGSNEKLFF	TGTGCCAGCAGCGCCCCTGGATTGGGGAGTAATGAAAAACTGTTTTTT
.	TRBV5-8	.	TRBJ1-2	CASSLLQGRDYTF	TGTGCCAGCAGCTTGCTTCAGGGGAGAGACTACACCTTC
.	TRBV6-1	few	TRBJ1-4	CASSEGRAGVNEKLFF	TGTGCCAGCAGTGAAGGAAGGGCAGGGGTGAATGAAAAACTGTTTTTT
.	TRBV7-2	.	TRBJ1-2	CASSLVRFGGYTF	TGTGCCAGCAGCTTAGTCAGGTTCGGTGGCTACACCTTC
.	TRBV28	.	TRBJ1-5	CASSSPGANQPQHF	TGTGCCAGCAGTTCCCCGGGTGCCAATCAGCCCCAGCATTTT
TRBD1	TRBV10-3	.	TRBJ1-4	CAISPAGTEYEKLFF	TGTGCCATCAGTCCGGCCGGGACAGAGTATGAAAAACTGTTTTTT
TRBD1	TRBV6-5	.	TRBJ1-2	CASSSGGSYGYTF	TGTGCCAGCAGTTCAGGGGGCTCCTATGGCTACACCTTC
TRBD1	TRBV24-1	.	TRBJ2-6	CATSGEGQAGANVLTF	TGTGCCACCAGTGGGGAAGGACAGGCCGGGGCCAACGTCCTGACTTTC
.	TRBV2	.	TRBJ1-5	CASKGEGQPQHF	TGTGCCAGCAAGGGGGAGGGGCAGCCCCAGCATTTT
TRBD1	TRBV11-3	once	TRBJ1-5	CATPERDRGYQPQHF	TGTGCCACCCCAGAACGGGACAGGGGTTATCAGCCCCAGCATTTT
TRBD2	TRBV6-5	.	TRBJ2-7	CASSYPGGIYEQYF	TGTGCCAGCAGTTACCCGGGGGGGATCTACGAGCAGTACTTC
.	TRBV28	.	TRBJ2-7	CASTAWPYEQYF	TGTGCCAGCACCGCCTGGCCCTACGAGCAGTACTTC
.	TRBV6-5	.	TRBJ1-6	CASSYIGEESPLHF	TGTGCCAGCAGTTATATAGGGGAGGAATCACCCCTCCACTTT
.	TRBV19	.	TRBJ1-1	CASSIGRVGTEAFF	TGTGCCAGTAGTATCGGCAGGGTGGGGACTGAAGCTTTCTTT
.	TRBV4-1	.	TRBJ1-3	CASSPDSFSGNTIYF	TGCGCCAGCAGCCCCGACAGCTTCTCTGGAAACACCATATATTTT
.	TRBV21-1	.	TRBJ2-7	CATATGRRGTDEQYF	TGTGCCACCGCGACAGGGCGCCGGGGTACGGACGAGCAGTACTTC
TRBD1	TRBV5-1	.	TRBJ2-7	CASAPGTASYEQYF	TGCGCCAGCGCCCCCGGGACAGCATCCTACGAGCAGTACTTC
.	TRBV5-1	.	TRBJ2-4	CASSLGRGEPNIQYF	TGCGCCAGCAGCTTGGGGCGGGGCGAACCAAACATTCAGTACTTC
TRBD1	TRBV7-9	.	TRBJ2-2	CASSKRQGNTGELFF	TGTGCCAGCAGCAAACGACAGGGGAACACCGGGGAGCTGTTTTTT
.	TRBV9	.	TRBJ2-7	CASSPIGQDSPSYEQYF	TGTGCCAGCAGCCCGATCGGGCAGGACAGCCCCTCCTACGAGCAGTACTTC
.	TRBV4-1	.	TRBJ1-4	CASSERTGLGKLFF	TGCGCCAGCAGCGAAAGGACGGGACTCGGAAAACTGTTTTTT
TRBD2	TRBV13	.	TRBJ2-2	CASSPPSGVNTGELFF	TGTGCCAGCAGCCCACCTAGCGGAGTGAACACCGGGGAGCTGTTTTTT
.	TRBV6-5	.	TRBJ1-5	CASSYRGGDQPQHF	TGTGCCAGCAGTTACAGAGGGGGGGATCAGCCCCAGCATTTT
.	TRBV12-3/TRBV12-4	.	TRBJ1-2	CASRREGHGYTF	TGTGCCAGCAGGCGTGAGGGCCATGGCTACACCTTC
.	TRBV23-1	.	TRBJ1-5	CASSQSAGGNQPQHF	TGCGCCAGCAGTCAATCCGCAGGGGGCAATCAGCCCCAGCATTTT
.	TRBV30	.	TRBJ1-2	CAWSVQGGGYGYTF	TGTGCCTGGAGTGTCCAGGGAGGCGGCTATGGCTACACCTTC
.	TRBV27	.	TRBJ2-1	CASSLLGRATNNEQFF	TGTGCCAGCAGTTTGTTGGGCAGGGCCACAAACAATGAGCAGTTCTTC
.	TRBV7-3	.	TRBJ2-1	CASSSGATYNEQFF	TGTGCCAGCAGCTCAGGGGCCACCTACAATGAGCAGTTCTTC
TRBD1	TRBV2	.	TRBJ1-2	CASSEQGAGGYTF	TGTGCCAGCAGTGAACAGGGGGCAGGTGGCTACACCTTC
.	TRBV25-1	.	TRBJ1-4	CASSERSGSTLFF	TGTGCCAGCAGTGAGCGATCGGGGTCCACCCTGTTTTTT
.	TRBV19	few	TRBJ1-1	CASRPEAQTSTAFF	TGTGCCAGTAGACCCGAGGCCCAAACCAGTACAGCTTTCTTT
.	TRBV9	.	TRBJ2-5	CASSVGDVQGETQYF	TGTGCCAGCAGCGTGGGGGACGTCCAGGGGGAGACCCAGTACTTC
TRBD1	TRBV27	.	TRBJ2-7	CASSPLDRGGSYEQYF	TGTGCCAGCAGTCCCCTGGACAGGGGGGGGTCCTACGAGCAGTACTTC
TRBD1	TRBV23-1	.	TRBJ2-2	CASSQSGTENTGELFF	TGCGCCAGCAGTCAATCAGGGACAGAGAACACCGGGGAGCTGTTTTTT
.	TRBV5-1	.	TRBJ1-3	CASSLLPSGNTIYF	TGCGCCAGCAGCTTACTACCCAGTGGAAACACCATATATTTT
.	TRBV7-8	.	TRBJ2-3	CASSLRPRGSTDTQYF	TGTGCCAGCAGCTTACGGCCCCGAGGAAGCACAGATACGCAGTATTTT
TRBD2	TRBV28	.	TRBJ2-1	CASSFLLAEGSSYNEQFF	TGTGCCAGCAGTTTCCTCCTAGCGGAGGGGAGCTCCTACAATGAGCAGTTCTTC
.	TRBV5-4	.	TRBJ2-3	CASSLPGRRADTQYF	TGTGCCAGCAGCTTGCCAGGGCGGCGAGCAGATACGCAGTATTTT
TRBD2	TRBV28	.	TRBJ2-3	CASSSPGTSGTKQYF	TGTGCCAGCAGTTCCCCCGGGACTAGCGGGACGAAGCAGTATTTT
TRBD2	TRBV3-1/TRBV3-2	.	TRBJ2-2	CASSRGLTSGNTGELFF	TGTGCCAGCAGCCGGGGATTGACTAGCGGGAACACCGGGGAGCTGTTTTTT
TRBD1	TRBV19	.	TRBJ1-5	CASTSRGMGQPQHF	TGTGCCAGTACTTCCAGGGGGATGGGTCAGCCCCAGCATTTT
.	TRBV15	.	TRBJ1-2	CATSREQIYGYTF	TGTGCCACCAGCAGAGAACAGATCTATGGCTACACCTTC
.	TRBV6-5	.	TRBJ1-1	CASSPANGGTEAFF	TGTGCCAGCAGTCCGGCGAACGGAGGAACTGAAGCTTTCTTT
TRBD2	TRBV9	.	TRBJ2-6	CASSVETGGTGANVLTF	TGTGCCAGCAGCGTAGAGACCGGGGGGACTGGGGCCAACGTCCTGACTTTC
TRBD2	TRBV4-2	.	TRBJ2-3	CASSQVGASGRPDTQYF	TGTGCCAGCAGCCAAGTGGGGGCTAGCGGGAGACCAGATACGCAGTATTTT